The 8 T cell receptor beta chains presented below share a single source sample, sequenced in a study of blood T cell repertoires in COVID-19. Here immunoSEQ multiplex PCR was the method, and the copy in TCRdb shows in-frame clones only, minus some. The data hold 120,000 to 150,000 clones, with approximately 85% observed a single time. Sequencing was performed on peripheral blood. Source of these receptors: a woman aged 60-75 years with COVID-19, enrolled during active disease.

The rearrangement links TRBV18 to TRBJ1-6; D not resolved. This CDR3 contains 16 residues. The V gene's germline CDR1 is KGHSH and CDR2 LQKENI. Trimming cost V 6 bases and J 7 bases, with 19 bases left between them. The CDR3 protein is CASSQNRDSSNSPLHF. The CDR3 DNA reads as TGTGCCAGCTCCCAAAACCGGGATTCTTCAAATTCACCCCTCCACTTT.

The J gene is TRBJ2-7, the V gene TRBV6-5, with 7 bases that match TRBD1. The V gene end was trimmed by 2 bases and the J gene end by 2 bases; junction bases not matched to a gene: 9. Per germline, CDR1 MNHEY and CDR2 SVGAGI. The CDR3 totals 16 residues. Here the CDR3 reads CASSYAKTGPAYEQYF. The CDR3 bases are TGTGCCAGCAGTTACGCAAAGACAGGGCCGGCCTACGAGCAGTACTTC.

The J gene is TRBJ2-3, the V gene TRBV28, with 13 bases lining up with TRBD2. Trimming at V came to 6 bases and at J to 8 bases, leaving 8 bases not matched to a gene. The CDR3 sequence is 15 residues long. In germline, CDR1 is MDHEN, CDR2 SYDVKM. CDR3 coding DNA: TGTGCCAGCAGGCGACTAGCGGGGGGCCGTGGTACGCAGTATTTT. The encoded protein is CASRRLAGGRGTQYF. Combining the CDR3 with reference TRBV28 and TRBJ2-3 gives the whole variable domain DVKVTQSSRYLVKRTGEKVFLECVQDMDHENMFWYRQDPGLGLRLIYFSYDVKMKEKGDIPEGYSVSREKKERFSLILESASTNQTSMYLCASRRLAGGRGTQYFGPGTRLTVL.

This rearrangement joins TRBV4-1 to TRBJ2-7; 11 bases match TRBD2. The CDR3 covers 16 residues. V lost 3 bases and J lost 5; bases outside the gene matches: 9. Germline CDR1 is MGHRA and CDR2 is YSYEKL. Here the CDR3 DNA reads TGCGCCAGCAGCCAGTTCTCCGGGACTAGCGGAGACGAGCAGTACTTC. Translating gives CASSQFSGTSGDEQYF.

The chain links TRBV6-2 or TRBV6-3 to TRBJ2-5, with 8 positions matching TRBD2. CDR3 length equals 16 residues. Per the germline V gene, CDR1 is MNHEY and CDR2 is SVGEGT. V lost 4 bases to trimming and J lost 2 bases; unmatched junction nucleotides: 9. The CDR3 region is CASSSASLAEQETQYF. In DNA, the CDR3 is TGTGCCAGCAGTTCCGCCTCACTAGCGGAGCAAGAGACCCAGTACTTC.

The chain links TRBV5-8 to TRBJ2-4; 7 nucleotides agree with TRBD1. The CDR3 totals 17 residues. CDR1 and CDR2 from the germline V gene are SGHTS and YDEGEE. V dropped 2 bases and J dropped 0; count of bases not matched to a gene: 8. The CDR3 DNA reads TGTGCCAGCAGCTTAGAAAGGCAGGGGGTAGCCAAAAACATTCAGTACTTC. It codes for CASSLERQGVAKNIQYF.

The chain couples TRBV2 to TRBJ1-4, with TRBD1 as a possible D gene (5 bases). This CDR3 is 15 amino acids long. Per germline, CDR1 SNHLY and CDR2 FYNNEI. V lost 5 bases and J lost 8, with 18 bases in between. CDR3 region: CASSYGTPVWEKLFF. CDR3 coding DNA: TGTGCCAGCAGTTACGGGACTCCTGTCTGGGAAAAACTGTTTTTT.

This chain uses TRBV3-1 (or the pseudogene TRBV3-2) with TRBJ1-2; 7 nucleotides line up with TRBD1. The V gene's germline CDR1 is LGHDT and CDR2 YNNKEL (reference sequence). With V trimmed by 4 bases and J by 7 bases, 6 bases remained unmatched. The CDR3 totals 13 residues. CDR3 in amino acids: CASSLRGQPGYTF. CDR3 bases: TGTGCCAGCAGCCTAAGGGGACAGCCTGGCTACACCTTC.